The rows below give T cell receptor beta chains drawn from one sample of a study of CD8+ T cells in alopecia areata. TCRdb's table, derived via immunoSEQ multiplex PCR, lists solely in-frame clones and lacks some. The sample includes more than 95,000 clones, 35% to 45% of them seen just once. The sample comprised CD4+ T cells sorted from blood. The receptors originated from a human donor with alopecia areata. CDR3s include the opening cysteine and the closing phenylalanine or tryptophan. D genes are given only for firm matches. Rows may omit the clone size; those that give it use once, few, many or a size class.

TRBJ2-7,few,TRBV15,.,TGTGCCACCAGTCGCGCAGCTATGTCAGCCTACGAGCAGTACTTC,CATSRAAMSAYEQYF
TRBJ2-3,.,TRBV7-8,.,TGTGCCAGCAGCTTAGATCGGGCAGGGCCAGATACGCAGTATTTT,CASSLDRAGPDTQYF
TRBJ2-2,.,TRBV11-2,TRBD1,TGTGCCAGCAGCAGAGGGACAGTGAACACCGGGGAGCTGTTTTTT,CASSRGTVNTGELFF
TRBJ2-7,few,TRBV11-2,.,TGTGCCAGCAGCTTAGATGGTCAAAGCTCCTACGAGCAGTACTTC,CASSLDGQSSYEQYF
TRBJ1-4,.,TRBV2,.,TGTGCCAGCTCAATATTGGGGCTTAATGAAAAACTGTTTTTT,CASSILGLNEKLFF
TRBJ2-7,.,TRBV7-9,.,TGTGCCAGCAGCAGTCTACTTAGCTCCTACGAGCAGTACTTC,CASSSLLSSYEQYF
TRBJ2-7,.,TRBV30,TRBD2,TGTGCCTGGAGTGTACATGGGACTAGCGGGATAGAGCAGTACTTC,CAWSVHGTSGIEQYF
TRBJ2-1,.,TRBV2,TRBD1,TGTGCCATTCCCCGGGACAGGGAGTCGGGTGAGCAGTTCTTC,CAIPRDRESGEQFF
TRBJ2-3,.,TRBV27,TRBD2,TGTGCCAGCAGTTCTACTAGCGGGGGCACAGATACGCAGTATTTT,CASSSTSGGTDTQYF
TRBJ2-2,.,TRBV30,TRBD1,TGTGCTCAGGGGGATAGCACCGGGGAGCTGTTTTTT,CAQGDSTGELFF
TRBJ2-5,.,TRBV27,TRBD2,TGTGCCAGCTCCCCCGGGGGGGGGAGATTCCAAGAGACCCAGTACTTC,CASSPGGGRFQETQYF
TRBJ1-4,.,TRBV29-1,.,TGCAGCGTTGCTCGGGACTCGGATGAAAAACTGTTTTTT,CSVARDSDEKLFF
TRBJ1-6,.,TRBV27,TRBD1,TGTGCCAGCAGTTTACAATCCCCGAGGACAGGGCCAGGGGCACCCCTCCACTTT,CASSLQSPRTGPGAPLHF
TRBJ2-1,.,TRBV5-6,TRBD1,TGTGCCAGCAGCCACGGGACAGGGACCCTCTCCTACAATGAGCAGTTCTTC,CASSHGTGTLSYNEQFF
TRBJ1-3,few,TRBV5-1,.,TGCGCCAGCAGCTTGGAACCTCAGGGGACTGGAAACACCATATATTTT,CASSLEPQGTGNTIYF
TRBJ2-1,.,TRBV7-7,.,TGTGCCAGCAGCTTAGAGGGAATCGGTGAGCAGTTCTTC,CASSLEGIGEQFF
TRBJ1-5,.,TRBV27,.,TGTGCCAGCAGTTTGTGGGGGGATCAGCCCCAGCATTTT,CASSLWGDQPQHF
TRBJ1-1,few,TRBV28,.,TGTGCCAGCAGTTTTTTATCGGGGTTGGGCACTGAAGCTTTCTTT,CASSFLSGLGTEAFF
TRBJ2-2,.,TRBV7-6,.,TGTGCCAGCAGCTTAGATCGTCCAGGGAACACCGGGGAGCTGTTTTTT,CASSLDRPGNTGELFF
TRBJ2-5,.,TRBV4-3,.,TGCGCCAGCAGCCAAGAGAGCTCACTATCGACCCAGTACTTC,CASSQESSLSTQYF
TRBJ2-7,.,TRBV6-5,TRBD1,TGTGCCAGCAGTTACTCAGGGGGACAGGTGACCTACGAGCAGTACTTC,CASSYSGGQVTYEQYF
TRBJ2-5,.,TRBV6-5,.,TGTGCCAGCAGCCAGAGACAAGAGACCCAGTACTTC,CASSQRQETQYF
TRBJ2-5,.,TRBV4-2,.,TGTGCCAGCAGCCAAGATACAGCGTCCATCCCCATCGGGACCCAGTACTTC,CASSQDTASIPIGTQYF
TRBJ2-1,.,TRBV30,.,TGTGCCTGGTCAGGGGGGGAGGTGAATGAGCAATTCTTC,CAWSGGEVNEQFF